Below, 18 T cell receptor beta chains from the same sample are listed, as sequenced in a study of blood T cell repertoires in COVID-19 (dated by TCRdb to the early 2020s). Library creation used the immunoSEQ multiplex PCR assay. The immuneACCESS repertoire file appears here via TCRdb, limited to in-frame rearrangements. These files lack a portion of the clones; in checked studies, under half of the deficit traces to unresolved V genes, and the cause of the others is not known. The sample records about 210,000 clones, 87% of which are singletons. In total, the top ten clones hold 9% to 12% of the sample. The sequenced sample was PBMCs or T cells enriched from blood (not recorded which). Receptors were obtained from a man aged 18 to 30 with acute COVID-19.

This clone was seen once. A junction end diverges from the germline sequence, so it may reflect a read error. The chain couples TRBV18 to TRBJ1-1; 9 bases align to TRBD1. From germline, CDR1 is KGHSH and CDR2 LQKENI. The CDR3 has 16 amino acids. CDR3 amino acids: CVSSPQATGGPPEAFF. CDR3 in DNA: TGTGTCAGCTCACCCCAAGCTACAGGGGGCCCCCCTGAAGCTTTCTTT.

CDR3 protein: CASSLGGLAVNEQFF. CDR3 in DNA: TGCGCCAGCAGCTTGGGGGGACTAGCAGTGAATGAGCAGTTCTTC. This chain links TRBV5-1 with TRBJ2-1; 9 nucleotides match TRBD2. V shed 0 bases, J shed 7 bases, and the junction held 5 bases outside the gene matches. Germline CDR1 is SGHRS and CDR2 is YFSETQ. The CDR3 spans 15 residues.

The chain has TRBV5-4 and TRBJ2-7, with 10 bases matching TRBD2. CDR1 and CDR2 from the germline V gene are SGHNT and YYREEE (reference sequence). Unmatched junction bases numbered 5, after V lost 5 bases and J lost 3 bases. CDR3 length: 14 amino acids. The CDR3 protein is CASRPGTSVYEQYF. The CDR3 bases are TGTGCCAGCAGGCCCGGGACTAGCGTCTACGAGCAGTACTTC.

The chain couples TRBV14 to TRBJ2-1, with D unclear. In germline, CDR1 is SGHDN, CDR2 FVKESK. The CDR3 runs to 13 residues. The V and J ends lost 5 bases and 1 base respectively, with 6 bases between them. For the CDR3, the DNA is TGTGCCAGCAGCTCAGGTTCCTACAATGAGCAGTTCTTC. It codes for CASSSGSYNEQFF.

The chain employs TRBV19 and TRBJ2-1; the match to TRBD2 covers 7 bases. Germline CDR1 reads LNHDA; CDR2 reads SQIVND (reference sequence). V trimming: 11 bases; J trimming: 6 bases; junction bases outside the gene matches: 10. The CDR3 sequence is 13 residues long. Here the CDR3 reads CAGGVSLGNEQFF. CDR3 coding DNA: TGTGCCGGGGGGGTTTCTCTCGGCAATGAGCAGTTCTTC. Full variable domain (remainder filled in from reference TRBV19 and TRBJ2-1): DGGITQSPKYLFRKEGQNVTLSCEQNLNHDAMYWYRQDPGQGLRLIYYSQIVNDFQKGDIAEGYSVSREKKESFPLTVTSAQKNPTAFYLCAGGVSLGNEQFFGPGTRLTVL.

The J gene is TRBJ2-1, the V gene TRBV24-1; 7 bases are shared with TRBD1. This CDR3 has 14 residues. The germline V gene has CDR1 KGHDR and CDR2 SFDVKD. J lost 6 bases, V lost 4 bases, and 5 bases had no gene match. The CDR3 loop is CATSDLGQANEQFF. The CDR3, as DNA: TGTGCCACCAGTGACCTCGGACAGGCCAATGAGCAGTTCTTC.

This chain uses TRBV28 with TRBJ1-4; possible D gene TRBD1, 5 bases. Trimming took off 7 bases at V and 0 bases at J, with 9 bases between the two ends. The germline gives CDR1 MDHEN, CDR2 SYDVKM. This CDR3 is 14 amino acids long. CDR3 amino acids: CASNQQATNEKLFF. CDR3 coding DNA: TGTGCCAGCAACCAACAGGCAACTAATGAAAAACTGTTTTTT.

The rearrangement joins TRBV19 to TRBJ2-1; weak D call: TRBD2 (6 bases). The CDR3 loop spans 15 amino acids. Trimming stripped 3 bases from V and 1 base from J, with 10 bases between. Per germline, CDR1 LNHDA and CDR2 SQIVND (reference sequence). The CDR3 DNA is TGTGCCAGTAGTATTCACCGGGAGTCCTACAATGAGCAGTTCTTC. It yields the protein CASSIHRESYNEQFF.

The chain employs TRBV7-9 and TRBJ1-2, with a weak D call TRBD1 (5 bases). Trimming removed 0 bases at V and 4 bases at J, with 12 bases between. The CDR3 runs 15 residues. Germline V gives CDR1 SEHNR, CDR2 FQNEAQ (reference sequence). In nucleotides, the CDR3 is TGTGCCAGCAGCTTAGCCGGGGGTGACATCTATGGCTACACCTTC. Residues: CASSLAGGDIYGYTF. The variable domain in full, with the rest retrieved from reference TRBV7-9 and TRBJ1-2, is DTGVSQNPRHKITKRGQNVTFRCDPISEHNRLYWYRQTLGQGPEFLTYFQNEAQLEKSRLLSDRFSAERPKGSFSTLEIQRTEQGDSAMYLCASSLAGGDIYGYTFGSGTRLTVV.

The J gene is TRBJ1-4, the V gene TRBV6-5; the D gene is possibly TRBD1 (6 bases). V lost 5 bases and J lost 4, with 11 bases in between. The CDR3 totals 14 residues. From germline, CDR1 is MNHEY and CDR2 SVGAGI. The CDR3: CASSRTERNEKLFF. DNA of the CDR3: TGTGCCAGCAGTAGGACAGAACGTAATGAAAAACTGTTTTTT.

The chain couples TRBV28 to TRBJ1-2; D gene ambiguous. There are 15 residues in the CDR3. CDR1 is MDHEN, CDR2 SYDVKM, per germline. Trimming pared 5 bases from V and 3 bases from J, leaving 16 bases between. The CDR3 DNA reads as TGTGCCAGCAGTCCGCTCACCTCCCGGGACTATGGCTACACCTTC. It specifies CASSPLTSRDYGYTF.

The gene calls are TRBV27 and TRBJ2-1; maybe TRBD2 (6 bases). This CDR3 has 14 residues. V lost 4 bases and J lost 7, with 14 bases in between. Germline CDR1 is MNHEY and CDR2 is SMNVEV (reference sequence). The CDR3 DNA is TGTGCCAGCAGTTCAGGACTAATATTGAATGAGCAGTTCTTC. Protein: CASSSGLILNEQFF.

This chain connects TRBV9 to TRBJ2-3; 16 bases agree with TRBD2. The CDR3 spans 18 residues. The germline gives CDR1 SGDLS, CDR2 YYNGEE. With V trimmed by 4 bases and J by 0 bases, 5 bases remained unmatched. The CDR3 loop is CASSLEGLAGGSTDTQYF. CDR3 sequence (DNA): TGTGCCAGCAGCTTAGAGGGACTAGCGGGAGGGAGCACAGATACGCAGTATTTT. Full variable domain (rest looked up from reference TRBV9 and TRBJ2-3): DSGVTQTPKHLITATGQRVTLRCSPRSGDLSVYWYQQSLDQGLQFLIQYYNGEERAKGNILERFSAQQFPDLHSELNLSSLELGDSALYFCASSLEGLAGGSTDTQYFGPGTRLTVL.

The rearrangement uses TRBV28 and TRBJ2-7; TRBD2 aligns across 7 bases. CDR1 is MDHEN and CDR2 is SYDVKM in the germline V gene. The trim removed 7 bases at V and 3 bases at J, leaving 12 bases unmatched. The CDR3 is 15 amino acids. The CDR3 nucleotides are TGTGCCAGCACCAACCCCGGGACTAAAAACTACGAGCAGTACTTC. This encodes CASTNPGTKNYEQYF.

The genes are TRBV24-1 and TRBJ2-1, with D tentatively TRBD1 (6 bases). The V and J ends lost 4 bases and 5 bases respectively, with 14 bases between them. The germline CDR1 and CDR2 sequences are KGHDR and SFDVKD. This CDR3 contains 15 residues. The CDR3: CATSDYTTGHNEQFF. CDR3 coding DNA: TGTGCCACCAGTGACTATACTACAGGGCACAATGAGCAGTTCTTC.

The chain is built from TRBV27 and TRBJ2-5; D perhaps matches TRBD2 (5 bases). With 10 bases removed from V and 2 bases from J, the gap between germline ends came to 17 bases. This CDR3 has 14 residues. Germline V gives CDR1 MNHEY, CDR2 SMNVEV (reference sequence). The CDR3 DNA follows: TGTGCCACTGAAACGGGATTTAGGCAAGAGACCCAGTACTTC. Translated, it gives CATETGFRQETQYF.

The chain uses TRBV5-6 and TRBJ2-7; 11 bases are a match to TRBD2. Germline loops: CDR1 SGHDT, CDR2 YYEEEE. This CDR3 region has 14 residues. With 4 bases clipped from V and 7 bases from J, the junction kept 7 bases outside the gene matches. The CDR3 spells CASSPSGRSSEQYF. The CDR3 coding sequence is TGTGCCAGCAGCCCTAGCGGGAGGTCCTCAGAGCAGTACTTC.

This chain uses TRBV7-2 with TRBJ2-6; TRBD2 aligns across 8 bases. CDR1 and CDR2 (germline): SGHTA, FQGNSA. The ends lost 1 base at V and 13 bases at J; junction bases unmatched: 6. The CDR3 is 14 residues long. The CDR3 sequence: CASSLGISGTVLTF. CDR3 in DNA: TGTGCCAGCAGCTTAGGGATTAGCGGGACAGTCCTGACTTTC.